This TCR beta chain derives from a study of cytomegalovirus exposure and HLA in healthy donors. In the case of this clone: The antigen remains undetermined.

Study results and caveats: Sequencing likely generated an artifact that appeared as a cluster of highly shared sequence variants. A later analysis linked a missense DCLRE1C variant to TCR beta V- and J-gene trimming. The study carried out a later analysis of TCR beta sequences. It associated 15,000 to 20,000 of them with specific HLA alleles at a false discovery rate of 0.05. In terms of immune exposure information, only CMV serostatus was available.

The CDR3 length is 17 residues. V shed 4 bases, J shed 0 bases, and the junction held 9 bases outside the gene matches. Germline V CDR1 and CDR2: SGHRS, YFSETQ. The primer mix had 60 Vbeta and 13 Jbeta primers. Profiled with immunoSEQ multiplex PCR; TCRdb holds only in-frame clones, not every one. This table has tens of thousands of clones, roughly 80% appearing once. The TCR sequence derives from a middle-aged man in good health and CMV-seronegative. Sequenced material: PBMCs. V gene TRBV5-1 combines with J gene TRBJ1-1; 10 bases are a match to TRBD1. The CDR3 DNA follows: TGCGCCAGCAGCACACGGGACAGGGGAACAATGAACACTGAAGCTTTCTTT. It translates to CASSTRDRGTMNTEAFF. Variable domain in full (rest from reference TRBV5-1 and TRBJ1-1): KAGVTQTPRYLIKTRGQQVTLSCSPISGHRSVSWYQQTPGQGLQFLFEYFSETQRNKGNFPGRFSGRQFSNSRSEMNVSTLELGDSALYLCASSTRDRGTMNTEAFFGQGTRLTVV.